In this sample, the clone carrying this TCR beta chain turned up once. Its antigen is as yet unknown. This was the immunoSEQ v3 assay. The method was immunoSEQ multiplex PCR; TCRdb's version includes in-frame clones alone and lacks a portion of them. Of more than 20,000 clones listed, about 60% were seen once; the top ten hold around 15%. Germline V gives CDR1 SGDLS, CDR2 YYNGEE. CDR3 length equals 16 residues. V lost 5 bases to trimming and J lost 6 bases, with 21 bases between them. The data belong to a study of TIL therapy for anti-PD-1-resistant metastatic lung cancer. Study-level background: A handful of tumors were EGFR-mutant and two were ALK-rearranged. Tumors carried a median roughly 1.6 non-synonymous mutations per megabase.

Study results and limitations: Compared with baseline intratumoral T cells, expanded TIL cultures were more clonal and less diverse (about 5.8% vs 31%).

The sample's time point: pre-treatment sample, taken before nivolumab and TIL therapy. Tumor tissue came from excised metastases, mostly pleural nodules or supraclavicular lymph nodes. The TCR sequence derives from a woman aged 25-85 years with non-small cell lung cancer. Sample: tumor tissue, taken at baseline. The chain has TRBV9 and TRBJ2-1; TRBD2 is a possible D gene (6 bases). In nucleotides, the CDR3 is TGTGCCAGCAGAAAGACTCCGGGACTGGACTCCAATGAGCAGTTCTTC. Translated: CASRKTPGLDSNEQFF.